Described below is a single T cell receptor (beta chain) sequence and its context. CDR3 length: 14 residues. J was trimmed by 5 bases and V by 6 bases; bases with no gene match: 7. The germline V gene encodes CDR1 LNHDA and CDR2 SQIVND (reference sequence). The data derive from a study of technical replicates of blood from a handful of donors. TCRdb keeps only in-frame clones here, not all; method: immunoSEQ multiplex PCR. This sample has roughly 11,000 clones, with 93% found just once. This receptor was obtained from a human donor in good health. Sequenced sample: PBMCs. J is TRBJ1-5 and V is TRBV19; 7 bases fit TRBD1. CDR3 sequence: CASRTGVFHQPQHF. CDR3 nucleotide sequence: TGTGCCAGTAGAACAGGGGTTTTCCATCAGCCCCAGCATTTT.